The 5 T cell receptor beta chains below all came from one sample that was sequenced in a study of cytomegalovirus exposure and HLA in healthy donors (dated by TCRdb to 2017 to 2019). Library prep was done by the immunoSEQ multiplex PCR assay. A mixture of 60 forward primers for TCR Vbeta segments and 13 reverse primers for TCR Jbeta segments was used in the multiplex PCR. The table comes from immuneACCESS by way of TCRdb, which keeps in-frame sequences with V and J called. Part of the clones is missing from these tables; in studies checked, under half for an unresolved V gene and the rest for unknown reasons. The sample has some 180,000 clones on record, around 81% of them singletons. The top ten clonotypes cover about 1.9% of the sample. The sample comprised PBMCs. The receptors here all came from a man aged 25-45 years in good health and CMV-seronegative.

The table lists this clone with a count of one. V usage is TRBV5-6 and J usage is TRBJ2-7, with a tentative D call TRBD2 (7 bases). Per germline, CDR1 SGHDT and CDR2 YYEEEE. The CDR3 has 16 residues. V lost 3 bases and J 5 bases, leaving 21 bases between the germline ends. As DNA, the CDR3 is TGTGCCAGCAGCTGGGGGGGGGCGGCCTCGTCTAACGAGCAGTACTTC. Its translation is CASSWGGAASSNEQYF.

This sequence joins TRBV6-5 and TRBJ1-2; D call uncertain. Trimming left V 1 base short and J 2 bases short, with 14 bases between. This CDR3 spans 16 amino acids. CDR1 MNHEY and CDR2 SVGAGI come from the germline V gene. In DNA, the CDR3 is TGTGCCAGCAGTTACTTCACGCTAGAGGGAAACTATGGCTACACCTTC. Encoded protein: CASSYFTLEGNYGYTF.

The chain recombines TRBV9 with TRBJ1-3, with D perhaps TRBD1 (6 bases). Germline-derived CDR1 and CDR2 are SGDLS and YYNGEE. Trimming cost V 0 bases and J 2 bases, with 9 bases left between them. This CDR3 spans 15 amino acids. The DNA for the CDR3 is TGTGCCAGCAGCGTAGAAGCAGGGGCTGGAAACACCATATATTTT. This encodes CASSVEAGAGNTIYF.

The chain has TRBV19 and TRBJ1-5, with D perhaps TRBD1 (5 bases). The V gene lost 8 bases and the J gene lost 9 bases, with 17 bases spanning the gap. There are 13 residues in the CDR3. Germline CDR1 and CDR2: LNHDA and SQIVND (reference sequence). In nucleotides, the CDR3 is TGTGCCAGTGCAGCGTCAGGGTCCGGGCCCCAGCATTTT. Its translation is CASAASGSGPQHF.

The rearrangement links TRBV27 to TRBJ1-5; D might be TRBD1 (6 bases). The V gene's germline CDR1 is MNHEY and CDR2 SMNVEV (reference sequence). V was trimmed by 5 bases and J by 6 bases, leaving 11 bases between them. CDR3 size: 13 residues. The CDR3 nucleotides read TGTGCCAGCAGTACTATGACAGGTCAGCCCCAGCATTTT. Translating gives CASSTMTGQPQHF.